Following are 20 T cell receptor beta chains from one sample sequenced in a study of human T cells and chemical hapten exposure. From the 5' RACE reads, TCRdb called clonotypes with MiXCR, one entry per CDR3 protein. This sample has over 95,000 distinct CDR3 sequences; approximately 20% occur once, and the top ten carry around 2.8%. Unfractionated whole blood served as the source for total RNA extraction. The receptors derive from a human donor in good health.

This sequence joins TRBV28 and TRBJ1-1; maybe TRBD1 (6 bases). Germline CDR1 and CDR2: MDHEN and SYDVKM. CDR3 length equals 15 residues. Trimming removed 5 bases from V and 1 base from J, with 14 bases in between. The CDR3 region has the DNA TGTGCCAGCAGTATCCCACAGGGAAAGAACACTGAAGCTTTCTTT. Residues: CASSIPQGKNTEAFF.

This clonotype was counted a few times. This sequence joins TRBV12-3 or TRBV12-4 and TRBJ1-1; 7 bases align to TRBD1. The CDR3 is 12 amino acids. V lost 4 bases to trimming and J lost 11 bases; unmatched junction nucleotides: 7. CDR3 in amino acids: CASSSGQVGAFF. The CDR3 nucleotides are TGTGCCAGCAGTTCCGGACAGGTCGGCGCTTTCTTT.

The chain combines TRBV25-1 with TRBJ2-7, with a weak D call TRBD1 (5 bases). The CDR3 spans 11 residues. Trimming left V 10 bases short and J 6 bases short, with 13 bases between. Germline V gene sequence: CDR1 MGHDK, CDR2 SYGVNS. This chain's CDR3 is CATFQGFEQYF. DNA for the CDR3: TGTGCCACCTTCCAGGGCTTCGAGCAGTACTTC.

V usage is TRBV5-1 and J usage is TRBJ1-3; D uncertain. Germline loops: CDR1 SGHRS, CDR2 YFSETQ. This CDR3 is 14 amino acids long. V lost 2 bases to trimming and J lost 2 bases, with 8 bases between them. In nucleotides, the CDR3 is TGCGCCAGCAGCTTTGGAGACGCTGGAAACACCATATATTTT. It codes for CASSFGDAGNTIYF.

This clonotype was seen a handful of times. The chain combines TRBV2 with TRBJ2-2; D call uncertain. The CDR3 is 16 amino acids. Between the trimmed V and J ends, which lost 6 bases and 0 bases, there was a span of 14 bases. The germline gives CDR1 SNHLY, CDR2 FYNNEI. The CDR3 DNA follows: TGTGCCAGCAGCGCCGGCCAAGTCGCGAACACCGGGGAGCTGTTTTTT. As protein: CASSAGQVANTGELFF.

The J gene is TRBJ1-3, the V gene TRBV28, with no clear D. The CDR3 loop spans 16 amino acids. The V end was cut by 3 bases, the J end by 1 base, with 13 bases between. CDR1 and CDR2 from the germline V gene are MDHEN and SYDVKM. The DNA for the CDR3 is TGTGCCAGCAGTTTCCCCCGGGGAGGGTCTGGAAACACCATATATTTT. Its protein is CASSFPRGGSGNTIYF.

The gene calls are TRBV13 and TRBJ1-1; D gene unclear. Trimming removed 2 bases at V and 6 bases at J, with 25 bases between. The CDR3 sequence is 18 residues long. Germline loops: CDR1 PRHDT, CDR2 FYEKMQ (reference sequence). CDR3 sequence: CASSLPPIPHGRYPEAFF. CDR3 coding DNA: TGTGCCAGCAGCTTACCCCCTATCCCCCACGGACGGTACCCTGAAGCTTTCTTT. Using reference TRBV13 and TRBJ1-1 for the parts outside the CDR3, the full variable domain is AAGVIQSPRHLIKEKRETATLKCYPIPRHDTVYWYQQGPGQDPQFLISFYEKMQSDKGSIPDRFSAQQFSDYHSELNMSSLELGDSALYFCASSLPPIPHGRYPEAFFGQGTRLTVV.

This chain uses TRBV12-3 or TRBV12-4 with TRBJ1-5, with TRBD1 matching 9 bases. CDR3 length: 13 residues. The J segment lost 4 bases and the V segment lost 7 bases, leaving 2 bases of the junction unmatched. The CDR3 DNA follows: TGTGCCAGCATGGGACAGGGAAATCAGCCCCAGCATTTT. Translation: CASMGQGNQPQHF.

This clonotype was seen a few times. The chain is built from TRBV6-1 and TRBJ2-5; D is possibly TRBD1 (7 bases). Germline-derived CDR1 and CDR2 are MNHNS and SASEGT. This CDR3 region has 16 residues. Trimming pared 2 bases from V and 3 bases from J, leaving 16 bases between. CDR3 amino acids: CASSERQGDWEETQYF. CDR3 DNA: TGTGCCAGCAGTGAACGCCAGGGGGACTGGGAAGAGACCCAGTACTTC.

This clonotype was seen more than once but under ten times. The chain employs TRBV20-1 and TRBJ2-7; D gene uncertain. Trimming took off 1 base at V and 6 bases at J, with 16 bases between the two ends. There are 14 residues in the CDR3. CDR1 DFQATT and CDR2 SNEGSKA come from the germline V gene (reference sequence). CDR3 protein: CSARATVLRGEQYF. CDR3 DNA: TGCAGTGCTAGAGCGACGGTCCTGCGCGGCGAGCAGTACTTC.

This clonotype was picked up a small number of times. The gene calls are TRBV7-9 and TRBJ1-1; D not certain. This CDR3 is built from 13 residues. V was cut by 3 bases and J by 10 bases, with 15 bases left in between. CDR1 and CDR2 from the germline V gene are SEHNR and FQNEAQ (reference sequence). The CDR3 region has the DNA TGTGCCAGCAGCTTGGACCCAGCTAATGTAGCTTTCTTT. Encoded protein: CASSLDPANVAFF.

The chain has TRBV29-1 and TRBJ2-3, with 10 bases identical to TRBD2. Germline V lookup: CDR1 SQVTM, CDR2 ANQGSEA. V shed 7 bases, J shed 0 bases, and the junction held 19 bases outside the gene matches. This CDR3 is built from 19 residues. CDR3 sequence (DNA): TGCAGCGGATTGACGTGGCGGCTAGCGGGAGAACATAGCACAGATACGCAGTATTTT. It codes for CSGLTWRLAGEHSTDTQYF.

This clonotype was counted a few times. V usage is TRBV20-1 and J usage is TRBJ2-7; the D gene is possibly TRBD1 (5 bases). V lost 0 bases and J 6 bases, leaving 15 bases between the germline ends. CDR1 is DFQATT, CDR2 SNEGSKA, per germline (reference sequence). The CDR3 consists of 14 residues. CDR3 amino acids: CSARDRAKGLEQYF. CDR3 DNA sequence: TGCAGTGCTAGAGACAGGGCTAAGGGGCTCGAGCAGTACTTC.

This chain joins TRBV6-6 and TRBJ1-2; D remains ambiguous. In germline, CDR1 is MNHNY, CDR2 SVGAGI (reference sequence). The CDR3 is 12 residues long. V was trimmed by 11 bases and J by 4 bases, leaving 14 bases between them. Here the CDR3 DNA reads TGTGCCTGCCTAGGAGGAGCCTATGGCTACACCTTC. Translation gives CACLGGAYGYTF.

This clonotype was found a few times. The chain uses TRBV7-9 and TRBJ1-4; 9 nucleotides align to TRBD1. The CDR3 contains 15 residues. V dropped 5 bases and J dropped 5; count of bases not matched to a gene: 6. The germline V gene has CDR1 SEHNR and CDR2 FQNEAQ (reference sequence). The CDR3 nucleotides are TGTGCCAGCAGCATTACAGGGGGCGCGAATGAAAAACTGTTTTTT. It yields the protein CASSITGGANEKLFF.

This clonotype has a count of ten or more. V usage is TRBV19 and J usage is TRBJ2-2; D gene ambiguous. The V end was cut by 4 bases, the J end by 2 bases, with 11 bases between. This CDR3 spans 15 amino acids. CDR1 and CDR2 (germline): LNHDA, SQIVND (reference sequence). CDR3: CASSSPGLNTGELFF. CDR3 nucleotide sequence: TGTGCCAGTAGTAGTCCCGGGTTAAACACCGGGGAGCTGTTTTTT.

There are a few counts of this clonotype. The DNA of the CDR3 is TGCAGTGCTAGAGATTTCAGGGCCTACGAGCAGTACTTC. Translating gives CSARDFRAYEQYF. The chain is built from TRBV20-1 and TRBJ2-7, with a possible D match to TRBD1 (5 bases). V dropped 0 bases and J dropped 2 bases, with 8 bases sitting between them. Germline-derived CDR1 and CDR2 are DFQATT and SNEGSKA (reference sequence). The CDR3 is 13 amino acids.

The J gene is TRBJ2-3, the V gene TRBV28, with D perhaps TRBD2 (5 bases). CDR1 MDHEN and CDR2 SYDVKM come from the germline V gene. The V end lost 7 bases, the J end lost 0 bases, and 17 bases lay between the germline ends. There are 16 residues in the CDR3. The chain's CDR3 is CASTGSDSSSTDTQYF. The CDR3 DNA reads TGTGCCAGCACCGGATCGGACTCCTCTAGCACAGATACGCAGTATTTT.

The rearrangement uses TRBV6-1 and TRBJ2-1, with 10 nucleotides matching TRBD2. Germline-derived CDR1 and CDR2 are MNHNS and SASEGT. The V segment lost 6 bases and the J segment 5 bases; nucleotides outside the gene matches: 13. The CDR3 has 17 amino acids. The CDR3 coding sequence is TGTGCCAGCAGCGCCCGGGGCGGAGCGGGAGGGAACAATGAGCAGTTCTTC. Translating it yields CASSARGGAGGNNEQFF.

This clonotype was detected a few times. This rearrangement joins TRBV11-2 to TRBJ2-4; 8 nucleotides match TRBD2. The CDR3 runs 18 residues. Germline V gives CDR1 SGHAT, CDR2 FQNNGV. The V and J ends lost 0 bases and 0 bases, in that order; junction bases with no gene match: 7. The CDR3 loop is CASSLDPPGRGAKNIQYF. The CDR3 region has the DNA TGTGCCAGCAGCTTAGATCCCCCCGGGAGGGGAGCCAAAAACATTCAGTACTTC.